This TCR beta chain was recorded in a study of glioma-infiltrating T cells. On the study more broadly: WHO grade II oligodendrogliomas or astrocytomas, plus non-recurrent WHO grade IV glioblastomas, were sampled. Broader study findings: Patients with low tissue-blood divergence carried a signature set of shared blood CDR3 motifs. Non-neoplastic patients had below-expected tissue-blood divergence, while all gliomas exceeded expectation.

The CDR3 is 13 residues long. V lost 1 base, J lost 8 bases, and 11 bases lay in between. From germline, CDR1 is LGHNT and CDR2 FRNRAP. For this clonotype: Its antigen is still unknown.

TCR alpha and beta CDR3 regions were amplified from RNA using iRepertoire nested multiplex PCR. Tissue mRNA or PBMC total RNA, roughly 100-400 ng, went into one-step reverse transcription and amplification. One entry per CDR3 protein, called by TCRdb with MiXCR from the multiplex PCR reads. This sample yields about 400,000 distinct CDR3 sequences, of which around 45% are seen a single time; about 12% belongs to the top ten. The rearrangement links TRBV12-5 to TRBJ1-1, with D perhaps TRBD1 (6 bases). The source of this sequence is a human donor with low-grade glioma or glioblastoma, undergoing nonglioma brain surgery, or in good health (not recorded which). The sequencing input was glioma tissue, nonneoplastic brain tissue, or PBMCs (not recorded which). The CDR3 DNA reads as TGTGCTAGTGGTTTGGAAACAGGGACCGAAGCTTTCTTT. Protein sequence: CASGLETGTEAFF.